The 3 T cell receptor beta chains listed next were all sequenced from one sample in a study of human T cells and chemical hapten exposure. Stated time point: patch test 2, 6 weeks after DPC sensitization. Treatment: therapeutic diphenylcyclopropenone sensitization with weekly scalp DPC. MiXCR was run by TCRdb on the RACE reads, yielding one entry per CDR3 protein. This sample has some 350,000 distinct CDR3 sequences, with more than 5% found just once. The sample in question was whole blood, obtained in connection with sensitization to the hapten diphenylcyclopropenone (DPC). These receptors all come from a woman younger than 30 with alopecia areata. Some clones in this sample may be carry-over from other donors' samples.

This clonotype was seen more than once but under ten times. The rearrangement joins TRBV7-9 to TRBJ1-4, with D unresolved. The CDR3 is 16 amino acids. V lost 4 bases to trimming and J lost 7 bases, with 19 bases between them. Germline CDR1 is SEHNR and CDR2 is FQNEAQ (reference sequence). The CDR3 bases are TGTGCCAGCAGCTCTGGGTCCCCTCGTCTGAGTGAAAAACTGTTTTTT. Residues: CASSSGSPRLSEKLFF.

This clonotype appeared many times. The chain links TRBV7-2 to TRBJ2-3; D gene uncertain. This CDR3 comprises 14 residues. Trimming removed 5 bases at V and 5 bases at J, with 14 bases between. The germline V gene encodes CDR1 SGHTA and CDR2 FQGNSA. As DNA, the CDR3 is TGTGCCAGCAGCCCAGCGTTAGGGTTAGATACGCAGTATTTT. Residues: CASSPALGLDTQYF.

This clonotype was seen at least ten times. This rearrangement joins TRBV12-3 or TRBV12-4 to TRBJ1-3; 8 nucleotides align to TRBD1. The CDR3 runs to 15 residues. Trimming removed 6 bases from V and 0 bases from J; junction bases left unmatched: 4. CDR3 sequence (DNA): TGTGCCAGCAGATCCGGGACAGGCTCTGGAAACACCATATATTTT. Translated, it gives CASRSGTGSGNTIYF.